The T cell receptor (beta chain) under discussion was sequenced for a study of blood T cell repertoires in COVID-19. Overall study: Samples came from the United States, Italy and Spain, spanning acute and convalescent COVID-19. PBMCs, B-cell-depleted T cells, or T cells provided the cDNA or gDNA that made up the material.

The ends were cut back, 4 bases at V and 6 bases at J, with 16 bases in the middle. Germline assignment: CDR1 SGHDT and CDR2 YYEEEE. CDR3 length: 14 residues. Some clones are missing from TCRdb's copy, which holds only in-frame ones; the method was immunoSEQ multiplex PCR. Among roughly 30,000 clones, less than 85% were seen once, and the ten largest hold approximately 46%. Only a few counts were recorded for this clone. This chain connects TRBV5-6 to TRBJ1-1, with a tentative D call TRBD1 (6 bases). The clonotype comes from a woman aged 80 or over with acute or convalescent COVID-19. Sequenced: peripheral blood. CDR3: CASSMRGGSSEAFF. Written as DNA, the CDR3 is TGTGCCAGCAGCATGCGGGGGGGCTCCTCTGAAGCTTTCTTT.